The clone carrying this T cell receptor beta chain was seen a handful of times. This entry is derived from a study of blood T cells in healthy people across ages. The length of the CDR3 is 16 residues. Trimming took off 0 bases at V and 7 bases at J, with 15 bases between the two ends. Germline CDR1 and CDR2: SGHTA and FQGNSA. A J-beta primer mix and a sample-barcoded 5' primer were used in a second PCR of about 6 to 12 cycles. MiXCR, run by TCRdb on the 5' RACE reads, gives a single entry per CDR3 protein. The sample includes about 1,500,000 distinct CDR3 sequences, 42% seen only once; the top ten take less than 8%.

The clonotype comes from a woman aged 18-35 years in good health. The V call is TRBV7-2, the J call TRBJ1-4; tentatively, D is TRBD1 (5 bases). Sequences were obtained from blood. The CDR3 DNA reads as TGTGCCAGCAGCTTAGCTCTGGGGGGTAGTAGTGAAAAACTGTTTTTT. Translated: CASSLALGGSSEKLFF. The full variable domain, completed using reference TRBV7-2 and TRBJ1-4, is GAGVSQSPSNKVTEKGKDVELRCDPISGHTALYWYRQSLGQGLEFLIYFQGNSAPDKSGLPSDRFSAERTGGSVSTLTIQRTQQEDSAVYLCASSLALGGSSEKLFFGSGTQLSVL.